The source of this T cell receptor beta chain is a study of T cells after somatic rescue of genetic block. Here immunoSEQ multiplex PCR was the method, and the copy in TCRdb shows in-frame clones only, minus some. The table lists around 70,000 clones, around 92% of them singletons, with about 3% in the top ten. The CDR3 sequence is 14 residues long. Deletions cut 7 bases from V and 2 bases from J, with 12 bases between. Per germline, CDR1 MNHNS and CDR2 SASEGT. This clonotype was sampled from a man between 40 and 49 years old. This chain connects TRBV6-1 to TRBJ1-5; maybe TRBD1 (5 bases). Sequenced: peripheral blood mononuclear cells (PBMCs). Here the CDR3 DNA reads TGTGCCAGCATCAAGGGGAGTGGCAATCAGCCCCAGCATTTT. This gives the protein CASIKGSGNQPQHF.